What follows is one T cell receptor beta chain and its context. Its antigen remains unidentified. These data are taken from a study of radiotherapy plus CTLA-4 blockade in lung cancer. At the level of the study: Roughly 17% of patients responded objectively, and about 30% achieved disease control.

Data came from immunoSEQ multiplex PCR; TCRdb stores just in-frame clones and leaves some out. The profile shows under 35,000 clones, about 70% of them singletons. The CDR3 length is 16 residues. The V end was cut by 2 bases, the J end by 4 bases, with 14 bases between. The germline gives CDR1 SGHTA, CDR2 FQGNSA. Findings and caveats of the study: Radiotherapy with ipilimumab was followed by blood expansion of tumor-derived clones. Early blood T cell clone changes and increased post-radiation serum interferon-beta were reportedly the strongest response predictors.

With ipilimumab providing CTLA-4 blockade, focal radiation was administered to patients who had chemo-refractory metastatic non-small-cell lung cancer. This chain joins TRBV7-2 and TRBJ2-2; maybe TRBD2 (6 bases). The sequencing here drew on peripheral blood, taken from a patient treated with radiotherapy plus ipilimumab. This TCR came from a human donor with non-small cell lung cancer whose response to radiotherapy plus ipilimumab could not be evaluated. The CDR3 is CASSLKYAGRTGELFF. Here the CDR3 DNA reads TGTGCCAGCAGCTTAAAGTACGCGGGACGCACCGGGGAGCTGTTTTTT.